The clone carrying this T cell receptor (beta chain) appeared a few times. V shed 4 bases and J 8 bases; nucleotides not matched to a gene: 7. The CDR3 spans 14 residues. The V gene's germline CDR1 is ENHRY and CDR2 SYGVKD. This entry is derived from a study of blood T cell repertoires in COVID-19. The wider study: Nucleic acid was either cDNA or gDNA, and it came from T cells, B-cell-depleted T cells, or PBMCs.

Authors' analysis steps: Amplification with reference gene primers provided the estimates of nucleated cell counts. Sequencing used immunoSEQ multiplex PCR; TCRdb keeps in-frame clones, though not all of them. The V and J calls and the clone size are those of that table, but D and trimming were determined from the DNA. The sample lists some 170,000 clones, roughly 89% seen once, with 3.9% in the top ten. This TCR came from a woman aged 55-70 years who had recovered from COVID-19. The chain uses TRBV10-3 and TRBJ1-3, with TRBD1 matching 8 bases. What was sequenced was peripheral blood. CDR3 protein: CAISVSGQGDTIYF. The CDR3 DNA sequence: TGTGCCATCAGTGTCTCCGGACAGGGTGACACCATATATTTT.